The next 2 T cell receptor beta chains were all read from a single sample in a study of blood T cell repertoires in COVID-19. TCRdb's table, derived via immunoSEQ multiplex PCR, lists solely in-frame clones and lacks some. The profile shows fewer than 200,000 clones, around 78% of them singletons. The specimen was PBMCs or T cells enriched from blood (not recorded which). These TCRs come from a woman aged 45-59 years who had recovered from COVID-19.

This chain uses TRBV19 with TRBJ1-6, with D perhaps matching TRBD1 (6 bases). V dropped 5 bases and J dropped 10 bases, with 24 bases sitting between them. Germline V CDR1 and CDR2: LNHDA, SQIVND (reference sequence). The CDR3 runs to 17 residues. The CDR3 bases are TGTGCCAGTAGTGAATACCGGGGGGCATTTGTACGATCACCCCTCCACTTT. Encoded protein: CASSEYRGAFVRSPLHF. Based on the CDR3 plus reference TRBV19 and TRBJ1-6, the full variable domain is DGGITQSPKYLFRKEGQNVTLSCEQNLNHDAMYWYRQDPGQGLRLIYYSQIVNDFQKGDIAEGYSVSREKKESFPLTVTSAQKNPTAFYLCASSEYRGAFVRSPLHFGNGTRLTVT.

The chain couples TRBV11-2 to TRBJ1-1; D uncertain. The CDR3 is 14 amino acids. Looked up from germline, CDR1 is SGHAT and CDR2 is FQNNGV. V was trimmed by 1 base and J by 2 bases, leaving 8 bases between them. The CDR3 bases are TGTGCCAGCAGCTTAGGAAACAGCAACACTGAAGCTTTCTTT. Its protein is CASSLGNSNTEAFF.